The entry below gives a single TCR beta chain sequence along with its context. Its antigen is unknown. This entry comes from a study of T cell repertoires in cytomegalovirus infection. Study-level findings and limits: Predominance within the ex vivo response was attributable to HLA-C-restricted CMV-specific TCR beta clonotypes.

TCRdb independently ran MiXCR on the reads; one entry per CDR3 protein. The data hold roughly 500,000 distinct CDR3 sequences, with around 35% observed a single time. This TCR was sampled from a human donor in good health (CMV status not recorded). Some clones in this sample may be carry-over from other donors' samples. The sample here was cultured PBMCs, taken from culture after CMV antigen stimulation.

CDR3 DNA: TGCAGTGCTAGACCCGCAGGTGTATCTCAAGAGACCCAGTACTTC. This translates into CSARPAGVSQETQYF. V and J are TRBV20-1 and TRBJ2-5; D remains unclear. The CDR3 runs 15 residues. The V end was cut by 2 bases, the J end by 2 bases, with 15 bases between. Germline V gives CDR1 DFQATT, CDR2 SNEGSKA (reference sequence).